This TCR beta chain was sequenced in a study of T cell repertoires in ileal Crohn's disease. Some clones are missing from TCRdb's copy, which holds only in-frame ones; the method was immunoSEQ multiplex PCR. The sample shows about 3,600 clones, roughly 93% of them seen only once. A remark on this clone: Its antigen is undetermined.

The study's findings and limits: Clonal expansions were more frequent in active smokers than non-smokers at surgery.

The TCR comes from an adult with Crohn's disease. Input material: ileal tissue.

The CDR3 region is CATALGGFGEQFF. CDR3 in DNA: TGTGCCACCGCACTCGGGGGCTTTGGCGAGCAGTTCTTC. V and J are TRBV15 and TRBJ2-1; D is possibly TRBD1 or TRBD2 (6 bases each). The germline V and J ends were trimmed by 8 bases and 10 bases, with 18 bases remaining between them. CDR1 is LNHNV, CDR2 YYDKDF, per germline (reference sequence). The CDR3 spans 13 residues.